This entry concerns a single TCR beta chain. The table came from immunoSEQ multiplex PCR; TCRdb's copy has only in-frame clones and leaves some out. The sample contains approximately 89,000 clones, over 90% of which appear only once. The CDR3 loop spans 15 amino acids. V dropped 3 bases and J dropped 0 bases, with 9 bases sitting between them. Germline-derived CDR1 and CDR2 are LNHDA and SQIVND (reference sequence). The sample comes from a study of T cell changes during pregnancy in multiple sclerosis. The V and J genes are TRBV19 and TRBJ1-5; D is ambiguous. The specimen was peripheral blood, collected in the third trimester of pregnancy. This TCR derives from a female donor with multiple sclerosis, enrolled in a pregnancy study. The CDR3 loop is CASSMSAISNQPQHF. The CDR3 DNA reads TGTGCCAGTAGTATGAGTGCAATTAGCAATCAGCCCCAGCATTTT. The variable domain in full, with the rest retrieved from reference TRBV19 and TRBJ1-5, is DGGITQSPKYLFRKEGQNVTLSCEQNLNHDAMYWYRQDPGQGLRLIYYSQIVNDFQKGDIAEGYSVSREKKESFPLTVTSAQKNPTAFYLCASSMSAISNQPQHFGDGTRLSIL.